This T cell receptor (beta chain) was profiled in a study of blood T cell repertoires in COVID-19. Study background: In each case, the material was cDNA or gDNA derived from T cells, B-cell-depleted T cells, or PBMCs.

A note on this clone: The sample contains more than one DNA sequence encoding this CDR3.

In the authors' methods: Amplification with reference gene primers provided the estimates of nucleated cell counts. Profiled with immunoSEQ multiplex PCR; TCRdb holds only in-frame clones, not every one. D and trimming were read from the DNA, whereas the V and J calls and clone size are those reported in that table. Among roughly 150,000 clones listed, around 87% were seen once. Within 2 weeks before study entry, exposed participants met a COVID-19 case. The length of the CDR3 is 11 residues. From germline, CDR1 is SQVTM and CDR2 ANQGSEA. V was cut by 7 bases and J by 4 bases, with 8 bases left in between.

The clonotype was recovered from a woman aged 35 to 49 who had been exposed to COVID-19. Sequenced input: PBMCs or T cells enriched from blood (not recorded which). The chain couples TRBV29-1 to TRBJ1-3; D gene unclear. The CDR3 DNA reads as TGCAGCGCCTACTCGGGAAACACCATATATTTT. Its translation: CSAYSGNTIYF.